This is a list of T cell receptor beta chains from one sample in a study of T-cell reconstitution after alpha-beta-depleted transplantation in children. TCRdb re-called the PCR reads with MiXCR, one entry per CDR3 protein. This sample has about 590,000 distinct CDR3 sequences, with around 13% found just once. Material: PBMCs, mostly from graft donor cells, obtained 360 days after TCRalphabeta/CD19-depleted stem cell transplant. The receptors originated from a male patient younger than 18 who had a stem cell transplant for acute myeloid leukemia, so the T cells may come from the graft donor. The CDR3 runs from the conserved cysteine through the conserved F or W. The D gene is left open where the match is weak. Only some rows state a clone size, as once, few, many or a class for expanded clones.

>.|TRBJ2-2|many|TRBV13
CASSIKRARGFSRTGELFF
TGTGCCAGCAGCATTAAACGCGCACGTGGATTCTCTCGCACCGGGGAGCTGTTTTTT
>.|TRBJ2-1|many|TRBV28
CASSSPGPSRGNEQFF
TGTGCCAGCAGTTCACCCGGCCCCTCTAGGGGCAATGAGCAGTTCTTC
>.|TRBJ2-7|.|TRBV15
CASKRGNSYEQYF
TGTGCCAGCAAGAGGGGGAACTCCTACGAGCAGTACTTC
>.|TRBJ2-7|many|TRBV12-3/TRBV12-4
CASSPTPGYEQYF
TGTGCCAGCAGTCCGACCCCGGGTTACGAGCAGTACTTC
>.|TRBJ2-5|.|TRBV29-1
CSALGGPFQETQYF
TGCAGCGCCCTGGGGGGACCCTTTCAAGAGACCCAGTACTTC
>.|TRBJ2-1|few|TRBV20-1
CSARDKGDSYNEQFF
TGCAGTGCTAGAGATAAGGGGGACTCCTACAATGAGCAGTTCTTC
>TRBD2|TRBJ2-7|few|TRBV4-3
CASSQGGGRDEQYF
TGCGCCAGCAGCCAAGGCGGCGGGAGAGACGAGCAGTACTTC
>TRBD1|TRBJ2-7|.|TRBV6-1
CASSGDRGRYEQYF
TGTGCCAGCAGCGGGGACAGGGGGCGGTACGAGCAGTACTTC
>.|TRBJ2-7|few|TRBV4-2
CASSPYQGQGNDEQYF
TGTGCCAGCAGCCCGTATCAAGGGCAGGGGAACGACGAGCAGTACTTC
>.|TRBJ2-7|many|TRBV10-3
CAISEDDEQYF
TGTGCCATCAGTGAGGATGACGAGCAGTACTTC
>.|TRBJ2-7|.|TRBV7-8
CASSEGGEQYF
TGTGCCAGCAGCGAAGGTGGCGAGCAGTACTTC
>TRBD2|TRBJ2-7|.|TRBV20-1
CCAPKRPGTSLYEQYF
TGCTGTGCTCCAAAACGACCCGGGACTAGTCTCTACGAGCAGTACTTC
>.|TRBJ2-7|few|TRBV3-1
CASSQGLPASYEQYF
TGTGCCAGCAGCCAGGGACTTCCTGCCTCCTACGAGCAGTACTTC
>.|TRBJ2-4|few|TRBV29-1
CSVGQGIQYF
TGCAGCGTTGGACAAGGCATTCAGTACTTC
>TRBD1|TRBJ2-5|.|TRBV29-1
CSVDGGQGAQETQYF
TGCAGCGTTGATGGGGGACAGGGGGCCCAAGAGACCCAGTACTTC
>.|TRBJ2-7|few|TRBV18
CASSPREWYEQYF
TGTGCCAGCTCACCCAGGGAATGGTACGAGCAGTACTTC
>.|TRBJ2-3|many|TRBV5-1
CASRIIGGESTDTQYF
TGCGCCAGCAGGATTATTGGGGGAGAAAGCACAGATACGCAGTATTTT
>.|TRBJ2-7|.|TRBV2
CASSEWGSEQYF
TGTGCCAGCAGTGAATGGGGTAGCGAGCAGTACTTC
>.|TRBJ2-1|.|TRBV5-1
CASSYRGGSYNEQFF
TGCGCCAGCAGCTACAGGGGGGGCTCCTACAATGAGCAGTTCTTC
>TRBD1|TRBJ1-5|few|TRBV4-2
CASSPRTGSNQPQHF
TGTGCCAGCAGCCCTAGGACAGGGAGCAATCAGCCCCAGCATTTT
>TRBD2|TRBJ2-5|.|TRBV11-1
CASRGQGWLAGVRGETQYF
TGTGCCAGCAGAGGACAGGGTTGGCTAGCGGGAGTTCGAGGAGAGACCCAGTACTTC
>.|TRBJ2-3|few|TRBV20-1
CSAETTDTQYF
TGCAGTGCTGAAACGACAGATACGCAGTATTTT
>.|TRBJ2-7|few|TRBV28
CASSRGPPHEQYF
TGTGCCAGCTCGCGCGGGCCCCCCCACGAGCAGTACTTC
>.|TRBJ2-3|many|TRBV20-1
CSAREDSRTDTQYF
TGCAGTGCTAGAGAGGACTCCCGCACAGATACGCAGTATTTT
>.|TRBJ2-2|many|TRBV29-1
CSVDPRGNGELFF
TGCAGCGTTGATCCCCGAGGAAATGGGGAGCTGTTTTTT
>.|TRBJ2-5|few|TRBV7-2
CASSFRVVLRLGETQYF
TGTGCCAGCTCCTTTCGGGTTGTCCTGAGGCTCGGAGAGACCCAGTACTTC
>.|TRBJ1-2|many|TRBV10-3
CAIKSGSVSYGYTF
TGTGCCATCAAGAGTGGGTCCGTCTCCTATGGCTACACCTTC
>.|TRBJ2-3|few|TRBV28
CASSFQAGQSTDTQYF
TGTGCCAGCAGTTTCCAAGCGGGACAGAGCACAGATACGCAGTATTTT
>.|TRBJ2-7|few|TRBV9
CASSVETSYEQYF
TGTGCCAGCAGCGTCGAGACTAGTTACGAGCAGTACTTC
>.|TRBJ2-5|.|TRBV29-1
CSVKPSGAKTQYF
TGCAGCGTTAAGCCCTCAGGGGCAAAGACCCAGTACTTC
>.|TRBJ2-1|.|TRBV7-2
CASSPLGAEQFF
TGTGCCAGCAGCCCCTTAGGCGCCGAGCAGTTCTTC
>TRBD2|TRBJ2-7|.|TRBV10-3
CASSELTGAPGLADYEQYF
TGTGCCAGCAGTGAGTTGACAGGGGCTCCGGGACTAGCGGATTACGAGCAGTACTTC
>.|TRBJ2-7|.|TRBV12-3/TRBV12-4
CASSLDSLSYEQYF
TGTGCCAGCAGTTTAGACAGCCTCTCCTACGAGCAGTACTTC
>.|TRBJ2-7|many|TRBV29-1
CSVGPGAAYEQYF
TGCAGCGTTGGACCGGGGGCGGCCTACGAGCAGTACTTC
>.|TRBJ2-6|few|TRBV5-6
CASSFVQANVLTF
TGTGCCAGCAGCTTTGTCCAGGCCAACGTCCTGACTTTC
>.|TRBJ2-1|.|TRBV9
CASSPYSSDNNEQFF
TGTGCCAGCAGCCCCTATTCGTCGGACAACAATGAGCAGTTCTTC
>.|TRBJ2-2|.|TRBV11-3
CASSLGRTGTGELFF
TGTGCCAGCAGCTTAGGTCGGACTGGAACCGGGGAGCTGTTTTTT
>TRBD2|TRBJ2-1|.|TRBV9
CASSAWGTGLAGNEQFF
TGTGCCAGCAGCGCATGGGGGACAGGACTAGCGGGTAATGAGCAGTTCTTC
>.|TRBJ2-7|few|TRBV6-2/TRBV6-3
CASSYSNRRLSYEQYF
TGTGCCAGCAGTTACTCGAATAGAAGACTATCCTACGAGCAGTACTTC
>.|TRBJ2-1|.|TRBV29-1
CSGKTVSSYNEQFF
TGCAGCGGGAAGACTGTGAGCTCCTACAATGAGCAGTTCTTC
>.|TRBJ2-1|.|TRBV29-1
CSVGGRMKNEQFF
TGCAGCGTTGGAGGACGGATGAAGAACGAGCAGTTCTTC
>TRBD1|TRBJ2-1|many|TRBV7-8
CASSLDRQGLFNEQFF
TGTGCCAGCAGCTTAGATCGACAGGGGTTATTCAATGAGCAGTTCTTC
>.|TRBJ2-7|many|TRBV29-1
CSVSPSQAPSYEQYF
TGCAGCGTCTCCCCGTCCCAGGCCCCTTCCTACGAGCAGTACTTC
>.|TRBJ1-1|.|TRBV11-2
CASSLNKGNTEAFF
TGTGCCAGCAGCTTAAATAAGGGGAACACTGAAGCTTTCTTT
>.|TRBJ2-7|.|TRBV29-1
CSVGGGLPSYEQYF
TGCAGCGTTGGGGGGGGGCTACCAAGCTACGAGCAGTACTTC
>TRBD2|TRBJ2-3|.|TRBV20-1
CRLGLAGREGTDTQYF
TGCAGGTTGGGACTAGCGGGACGTGAAGGCACAGATACGCAGTATTTT
>.|TRBJ2-2|few|TRBV18
CASSIASNTGELFF
TGTGCCAGCTCTATAGCCTCGAACACCGGGGAGCTGTTTTTT
>.|TRBJ2-1|.|TRBV9
CASSVVGETPYNEQFF
TGTGCCAGCAGCGTAGTTGGGGAAACGCCCTACAATGAGCAGTTCTTC
>TRBD1|TRBJ2-1|few|TRBV12-3/TRBV12-4
CASKDIGDREFF
TGTGCCAGCAAGGATATTGGGGACAGGGAGTTCTTC
>.|TRBJ2-7|few|TRBV12-3/TRBV12-4
CASSLRYPTGDEQYF
TGTGCCAGCAGCCTCCGTTACCCCACGGGGGACGAGCAGTACTTC
>.|TRBJ2-7|few|TRBV7-2
CASSLVASEGYEQYF
TGTGCCAGCAGCTTAGTCGCTAGCGAGGGCTACGAGCAGTACTTC
>TRBD2|TRBJ2-1|.|TRBV11-1
CASSCTGTSGSRYNEQFF
TGTGCCAGCAGCTGCACCGGGACTAGCGGGAGTCGCTACAATGAGCAGTTCTTC
>TRBD2|TRBJ2-1|many|TRBV4-2
CASSPDSGSSYNEQFF
TGTGCCAGCAGCCCTGATAGCGGGAGCTCCTACAATGAGCAGTTCTTC
>.|TRBJ1-5|many|TRBV6-2/TRBV6-3
CASSTSNQPQHF
TGTGCCAGCAGTACGAGCAATCAGCCCCAGCATTTT
>.|TRBJ2-3|.|TRBV27
CASRPSGTDTQYF
TGTGCCAGCAGGCCCTCCGGCACAGATACGCAGTATTTT